The entry that follows covers one T cell receptor (beta chain) sequence. Its matching antigen is unknown. The source of the sample is a study of T cell clones after liver transplantation. On the study more broadly: Liver transplant recipients had immunosuppression withdrawal attempted within 2 years. TCRbeta sequencing after a pre-transplant mixed lymphocyte reaction identified graft-donor-reactive clones, later tracked in post-transplant blood. Standard immunosuppression, with no induction, continued until 12-24 months after transplant. General study points: The donor-reactive repertoire was only partly measurable in a couple of subjects, lacking donor cells.

Libraries were prepared by immunoSEQ multiplex PCR; TCRdb keeps only in-frame clonotypes and omits some of them. This sample has about 120,000 clones; about nine tenths occur once, and the top ten carry 0.65% to 0.85%. Germline CDR1 reads SGHTA; CDR2 reads FQGNSA. This CDR3 has 16 amino acids. Deletions cut 1 base from V and 1 base from J, with 13 bases between. This chain connects TRBV7-2 to TRBJ1-2; D is possibly TRBD1 (5 bases). The TCR originated in a human patient who received a liver transplant. Some of the T cells may derive from the graft donor. Sequenced material: CD4+ T cells from blood, taken 12 months after liver transplant. The CDR3 loop is CASSLGPQTVNYGYTF. The CDR3 nucleotides read TGTGCCAGCAGCTTAGGACCGCAGACAGTTAACTATGGCTACACCTTC.